Included here is one T cell receptor (beta chain) sequence, with context. Germline V gene data show CDR1 as LNHNV and CDR2 as YYDKDF (reference sequence). The CDR3 has 16 residues. V gave up 1 base and J gave up 3 bases, with 13 bases separating them. Sequencing used immunoSEQ multiplex PCR; TCRdb keeps in-frame clones, though not all of them. The table records around 250,000 clones, approximately 86% of them present only once. The sample is drawn from a study of blood T cell repertoires in COVID-19. About the study: Some COVID-19 samples were acute and others convalescent; all came from the United States, Italy and Spain. The cDNA or gDNA used as material had been derived from T cells, B-cell-depleted T cells, or PBMCs.

The specimen sequenced was peripheral blood. The source is a man aged 18 to 30 with active or convalescent COVID-19. This rearrangement joins TRBV15 to TRBJ2-1; TRBD2 is a possible D gene (5 bases). Written as DNA, the CDR3 is TGTGCCACCAGCAGAGGCGGTTCTAGCAGCTACAATGAGCAGTTCTTC. It is translated as CATSRGGSSSYNEQFF.